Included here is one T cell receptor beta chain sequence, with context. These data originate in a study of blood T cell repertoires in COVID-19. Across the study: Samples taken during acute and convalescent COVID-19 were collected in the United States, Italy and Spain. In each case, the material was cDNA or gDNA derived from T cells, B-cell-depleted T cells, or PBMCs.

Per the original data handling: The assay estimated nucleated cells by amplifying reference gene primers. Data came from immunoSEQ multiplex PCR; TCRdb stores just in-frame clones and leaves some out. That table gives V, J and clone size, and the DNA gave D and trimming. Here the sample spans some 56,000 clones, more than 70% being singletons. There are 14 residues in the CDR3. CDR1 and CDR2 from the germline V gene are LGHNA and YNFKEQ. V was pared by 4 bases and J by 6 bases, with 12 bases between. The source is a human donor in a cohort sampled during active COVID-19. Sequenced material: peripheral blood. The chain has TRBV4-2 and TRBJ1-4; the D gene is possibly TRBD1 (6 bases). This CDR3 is CASSPQGQDEKLFF. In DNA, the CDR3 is TGTGCCAGCAGCCCCCAGGGACAAGATGAAAAACTGTTTTTT.